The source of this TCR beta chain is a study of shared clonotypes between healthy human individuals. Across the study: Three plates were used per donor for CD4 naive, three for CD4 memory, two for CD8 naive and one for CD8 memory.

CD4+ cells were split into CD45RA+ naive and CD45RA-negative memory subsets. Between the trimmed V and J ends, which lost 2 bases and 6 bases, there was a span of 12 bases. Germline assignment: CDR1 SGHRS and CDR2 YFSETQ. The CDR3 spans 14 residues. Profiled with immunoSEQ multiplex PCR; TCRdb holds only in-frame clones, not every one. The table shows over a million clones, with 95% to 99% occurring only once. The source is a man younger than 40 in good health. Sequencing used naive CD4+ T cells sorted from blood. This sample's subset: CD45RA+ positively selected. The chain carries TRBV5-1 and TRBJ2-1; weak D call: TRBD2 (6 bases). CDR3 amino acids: CASSFGTPSNEQFF. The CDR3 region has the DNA TGCGCCAGCAGCTTCGGGACTCCATCCAATGAGCAGTTCTTC.